Described below is a single T cell receptor beta chain sequence and its context. Its target is not known. The CDR3 consists of 15 residues. Trimming took 3 bases from V and 0 from J; bases not matched to a gene: 2. The germline V gene encodes CDR1 KGHSH and CDR2 LQKENI. Profiling relied on immunoSEQ multiplex PCR, and the TCRdb table lists in-frame clones only, not all of them. The data show 74,000 or so clones, approximately 85% seen once. The data are from a study of OX40 agonist ivuxolimab in advanced cancers. Overall study context: An anti-OX40 (CD134) antibody with agonistic activity, ivuxolimab, was administered to patients. Regarding the study as a whole: Circulating CD4+ and CD8+ T cells showed clonal expansion by week 6 at 0.1 to 3.0 mg/kg.

The sample in question was CD4+ or CD8+ T cells sorted from blood, obtained in a trial of the OX40 agonist ivuxolimab. The clonotype was recovered from an adult with an advanced solid tumor such as melanoma, head and neck, liver or kidney cancer. J is TRBJ2-1 and V is TRBV18; 7 bases agree with TRBD2. The DNA of the CDR3 is TGTGCCAGCTCACCCCCTAGCGGCTCCTACAATGAGCAGTTCTTC. Translating gives CASSPPSGSYNEQFF.